Shown below are 20 T cell receptor beta chains from a single sample sequenced in a study of T cell responses to AZD1222 COVID-19 vaccine. Produced via immunoSEQ multiplex PCR; TCRdb's table is partial and in-frame only. This sample has 77,000 or so clones, with 88% found just once. This material consisted of peripheral blood, taken on day 0 of AZD1222 vaccination. These receptors were collected from an adult in good health.

J is TRBJ2-7 and V is TRBV28; a weak D match, TRBD1 (6 bases). The CDR3 length is 19 residues. Between the trimmed V and J ends, which lost 2 bases and 2 bases, there was a span of 25 bases. From germline, CDR1 is MDHEN and CDR2 SYDVKM. The CDR3 is CASSLLTQAPGQVTYEQYF. The CDR3 DNA follows: TGTGCCAGCAGTTTACTAACCCAGGCCCCGGGACAAGTAACCTACGAGCAGTACTTC.

This clone was observed a handful of times. In nucleotides, the CDR3 is TGTGCCAGTGATAATTCACCCCTCCACTTT. Translating gives CASDNSPLHF. The rearrangement uses TRBV19 and TRBJ1-6; no definite D call. The germline V gene encodes CDR1 LNHDA and CDR2 SQIVND (reference sequence). Between the trimmed V and J ends, which lost 8 bases and 5 bases, there was a span of 1 base. This CDR3 comprises 10 residues.

This clone occurred a few times. The rearrangement links TRBV19 to TRBJ2-7, with TRBD2 identical over 8 bases. The CDR3 is 14 amino acids. V gave up 5 bases and J gave up 0 bases; unmatched junction bases: 3. Germline CDR1 reads LNHDA; CDR2 reads SQIVND (reference sequence). CDR3 sequence reads: CASSREGSSYEQYF. The CDR3 DNA is TGTGCCAGTAGTCGGGAGGGGAGCTCCTACGAGCAGTACTTC.

V and J are TRBV27 and TRBJ1-4, with D perhaps TRBD1 (6 bases). V was pared by 5 bases and J by 8 bases, with 18 bases between. The CDR3 has 15 residues. Germline CDR1 reads MNHEY; CDR2 reads SMNVEV (reference sequence). The CDR3 region is CASSARYRAEEKLFF. The CDR3, as DNA: TGTGCCAGCAGTGCCCGGTACAGGGCAGAAGAAAAACTGTTTTTT.

The gene calls are TRBV4-1 and TRBJ2-2, with D unclear. The CDR3 extends over 15 amino acids. Trimming left V 5 bases short and J 3 bases short, with 13 bases between. CDR1 is MGHRA and CDR2 is YSYEKL in the germline V gene. The CDR3 region is CASSANLGYTGELFF. Written as DNA, the CDR3 is TGCGCCAGCAGCGCGAATTTGGGGTACACCGGGGAGCTGTTTTTT.

V and J are TRBV18 and TRBJ2-7; D is perhaps TRBD2 (7 bases). Trimming left V 11 bases short and J 2 bases short, with 13 bases between. The CDR3 totals 12 residues. CDR1 and CDR2 (germline): KGHSH, LQKENI. This CDR3 is CAAGEGAYEQYF. CDR3 in DNA: TGTGCCGCAGGGGAGGGGGCCTACGAGCAGTACTTC.

The V call is TRBV29-1, the J call TRBJ2-3, with 10 nucleotides matching TRBD2. The V gene end was trimmed by 3 bases and the J gene end by 1 base; junction bases not matched to a gene: 4. The CDR3 contains 15 residues. The germline V gene has CDR1 SQVTM and CDR2 ANQGSEA. CDR3 protein: CSVEAGLAGTDTQYF. CDR3 DNA sequence: TGCAGCGTTGAGGCAGGACTAGCGGGCACAGATACGCAGTATTTT.

This chain uses TRBV6-5 with TRBJ2-7, with 8 positions matching TRBD1. Trimming removed 8 bases from V and 2 bases from J; junction bases left unmatched: 5. CDR1 is MNHEY and CDR2 is SVGAGI in the germline V gene. This CDR3 is built from 13 residues. The CDR3 loop is CASVTGGPYEQYF. CDR3 DNA: TGTGCCAGCGTAACAGGGGGTCCCTACGAGCAGTACTTC.

This clone was seen once. The J gene is TRBJ2-3, the V gene TRBV5-1; 9 positions agree with TRBD1. With V trimmed by 5 bases and J by 4 bases, 5 bases remained unmatched. The CDR3 is 14 residues long. Germline CDR1 and CDR2: SGHRS and YFSETQ. This chain's CDR3 is CASSHGQGSDTQYF. The CDR3 coding sequence is TGCGCCAGCAGTCATGGACAGGGGTCAGATACGCAGTATTTT.

V gene TRBV2 combines with J gene TRBJ1-3, with D perhaps TRBD1 (6 bases). The CDR3 covers 17 residues. V lost 5 bases, J lost 2 bases, and 19 bases lay in between. From germline, CDR1 is SNHLY and CDR2 FYNNEI. CDR3 DNA: TGTGCCAGCAGTAAAGGAGCAGGAAGGGGGACTGGAAACACCATATATTTT. Translation: CASSKGAGRGTGNTIYF.

The CDR3 region has the DNA TGTGCCAGCAGTGAATACCGGGGGGAAAACTACGAGCAGTACTTC. It specifies CASSEYRGENYEQYF. The V and J genes are TRBV6-1 and TRBJ2-7, with 7 nucleotides matching TRBD2. V lost 2 bases to trimming and J lost 3 bases; unmatched junction nucleotides: 7. The CDR3 length is 15 residues. Germline loops: CDR1 MNHNS, CDR2 SASEGT.

V usage is TRBV11-2 and J usage is TRBJ2-7; 7 bases fit TRBD1. V was pared by 5 bases and J by 0 bases, with 7 bases of the junction left unmatched. The CDR3 sequence is 15 residues long. Looked up from germline, CDR1 is SGHAT and CDR2 is FQNNGV. CDR3 nucleotide sequence: TGTGCCAGCAGCCAATATACAGGGGACTCCTACGAGCAGTACTTC. This gives the protein CASSQYTGDSYEQYF.

To note about this clone: Other nucleotide sequences in the sample specify the same CDR3. This rearrangement joins TRBV11-2 to TRBJ1-3; D call uncertain. This CDR3 comprises 13 residues. V lost 2 bases and J 0 bases, leaving 2 bases between the germline ends. CDR1 and CDR2 from the germline V gene are SGHAT and FQNNGV. The CDR3 sequence: CASSLSSGNTIYF. The CDR3 DNA reads TGTGCCAGCAGCTTATCCTCTGGAAACACCATATATTTT.

The chain employs TRBV2 and TRBJ1-1; D is unresolved. The CDR3 spans 14 residues. Germline CDR1 is SNHLY and CDR2 is FYNNEI. Trimming left V 0 bases short and J 0 bases short, with 5 bases between. CDR3 coding DNA: TGTGCCAGCAGTGAAGCAGAAATGAACACTGAAGCTTTCTTT. The encoded protein is CASSEAEMNTEAFF.

This chain uses TRBV2 with TRBJ1-1, with D possibly matching TRBD1 (6 bases). Trimming removed 3 bases from V and 5 bases from J, with 10 bases in between. CDR3 length equals 13 residues. Per the germline V gene, CDR1 is SNHLY and CDR2 is FYNNEI. The CDR3 loop reads CASSDQGRTEAFF. DNA for the CDR3: TGTGCCAGCAGTGATCAGGGGAGGACTGAAGCTTTCTTT.

This clone showed up just once. The chain couples TRBV18 to TRBJ2-5, with unresolved D. Trimming took off 6 bases at V and 4 bases at J, with 12 bases between the two ends. The germline V gene has CDR1 KGHSH and CDR2 LQKENI. CDR3 length equals 13 residues. In DNA form, the CDR3 reads TGTGCCAGCTCCTCGACACGCGGAGAGACCCAGTACTTC. This encodes CASSSTRGETQYF. Full variable domain (remainder filled in from reference TRBV18 and TRBJ2-5): NAGVMQNPRHLVRRRGQEARLRCSPMKGHSHVYWYRQLPEEGLKFMVYLQKENIIDESGMPKERFSAEFPKEGPSILRIQQVVRGDSAAYFCASSSTRGETQYFGPGTRLLVL.

The rearrangement joins TRBV14 to TRBJ1-1; unclear D gene. Per the germline V gene, CDR1 is SGHDN and CDR2 is FVKESK. The CDR3 runs 15 residues. Trimming removed 2 bases at V and 1 base at J, with 11 bases between. CDR3 in DNA: TGTGCCAGCAGCCAACCGTTGGCCAGGAACACTGAAGCTTTCTTT. It specifies CASSQPLARNTEAFF.

V and J are TRBV5-4 and TRBJ2-3; maybe TRBD1 (5 bases). The CDR3 has 12 amino acids. V gave up 7 bases and J gave up 2 bases, with 8 bases separating them. Germline V gives CDR1 SGHNT, CDR2 YYREEE (reference sequence). The CDR3 region has the DNA TGTGCCAGCGGGGCATTCACAGATACGCAGTATTTT. It specifies CASGAFTDTQYF.

The chain carries TRBV5-5 and TRBJ2-7; 7 bases are a match to TRBD1. From germline, CDR1 is SGHKS and CDR2 YYEKEE (reference sequence). V lost 0 bases and J lost 3; bases outside the gene matches: 6. This CDR3 comprises 15 residues. This CDR3 is CASSLEGAWNYEQYF. The CDR3 bases are TGTGCCAGCAGCTTGGAGGGGGCGTGGAACTACGAGCAGTACTTC.

V and J are TRBV29-1 and TRBJ2-7, with 8 bases identical to TRBD2. CDR1 and CDR2 from the germline V gene are SQVTM and ANQGSEA. This CDR3 comprises 14 residues. Unmatched junction bases numbered 6, after V lost 5 bases and J lost 0 bases. The CDR3 DNA follows: TGCAGCGTTAGTATCGGGACTAGCTCCTACGAGCAGTACTTC. Translated: CSVSIGTSSYEQYF.